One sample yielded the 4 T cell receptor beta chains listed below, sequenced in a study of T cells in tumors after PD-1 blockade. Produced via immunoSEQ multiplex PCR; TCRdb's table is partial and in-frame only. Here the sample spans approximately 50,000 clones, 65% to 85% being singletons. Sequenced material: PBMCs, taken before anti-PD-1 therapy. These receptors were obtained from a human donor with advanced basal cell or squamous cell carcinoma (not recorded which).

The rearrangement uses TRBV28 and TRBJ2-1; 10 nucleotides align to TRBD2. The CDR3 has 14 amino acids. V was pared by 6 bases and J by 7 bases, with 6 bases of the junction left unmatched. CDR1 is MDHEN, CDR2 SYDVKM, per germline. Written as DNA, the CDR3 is TGTGCCAGCAGACCTTATAGCGGGGGGAATGAGCAGTTCTTC. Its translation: CASRPYSGGNEQFF.

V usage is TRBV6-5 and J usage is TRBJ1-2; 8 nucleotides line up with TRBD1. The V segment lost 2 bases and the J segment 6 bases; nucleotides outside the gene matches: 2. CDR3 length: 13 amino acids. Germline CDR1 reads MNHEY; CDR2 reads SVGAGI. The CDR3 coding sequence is TGTGCCAGCAGTTACGTACAGGGGGATGGCTACACCTTC. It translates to CASSYVQGDGYTF.

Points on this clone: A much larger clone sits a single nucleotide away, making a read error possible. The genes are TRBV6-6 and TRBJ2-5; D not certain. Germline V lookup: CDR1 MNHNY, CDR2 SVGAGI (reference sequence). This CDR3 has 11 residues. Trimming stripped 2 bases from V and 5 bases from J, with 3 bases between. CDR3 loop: CASSYGETQYF. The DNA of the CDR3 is TGTGCCAGCAGTTACGGGGAGACCCAGTACTTC.

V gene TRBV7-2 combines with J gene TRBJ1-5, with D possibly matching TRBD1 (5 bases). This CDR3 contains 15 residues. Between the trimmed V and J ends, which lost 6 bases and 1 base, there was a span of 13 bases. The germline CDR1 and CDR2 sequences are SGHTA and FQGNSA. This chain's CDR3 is CASSSRDQSNQPQHF. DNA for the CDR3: TGTGCCAGCAGTTCCAGGGATCAGAGCAATCAGCCCCAGCATTTT. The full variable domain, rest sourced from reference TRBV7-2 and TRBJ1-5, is GAGVSQSPSNKVTEKGKDVELRCDPISGHTALYWYRQSLGQGLEFLIYFQGNSAPDKSGLPSDRFSAERTGGSVSTLTIQRTQQEDSAVYLCASSSRDQSNQPQHFGDGTRLSIL.